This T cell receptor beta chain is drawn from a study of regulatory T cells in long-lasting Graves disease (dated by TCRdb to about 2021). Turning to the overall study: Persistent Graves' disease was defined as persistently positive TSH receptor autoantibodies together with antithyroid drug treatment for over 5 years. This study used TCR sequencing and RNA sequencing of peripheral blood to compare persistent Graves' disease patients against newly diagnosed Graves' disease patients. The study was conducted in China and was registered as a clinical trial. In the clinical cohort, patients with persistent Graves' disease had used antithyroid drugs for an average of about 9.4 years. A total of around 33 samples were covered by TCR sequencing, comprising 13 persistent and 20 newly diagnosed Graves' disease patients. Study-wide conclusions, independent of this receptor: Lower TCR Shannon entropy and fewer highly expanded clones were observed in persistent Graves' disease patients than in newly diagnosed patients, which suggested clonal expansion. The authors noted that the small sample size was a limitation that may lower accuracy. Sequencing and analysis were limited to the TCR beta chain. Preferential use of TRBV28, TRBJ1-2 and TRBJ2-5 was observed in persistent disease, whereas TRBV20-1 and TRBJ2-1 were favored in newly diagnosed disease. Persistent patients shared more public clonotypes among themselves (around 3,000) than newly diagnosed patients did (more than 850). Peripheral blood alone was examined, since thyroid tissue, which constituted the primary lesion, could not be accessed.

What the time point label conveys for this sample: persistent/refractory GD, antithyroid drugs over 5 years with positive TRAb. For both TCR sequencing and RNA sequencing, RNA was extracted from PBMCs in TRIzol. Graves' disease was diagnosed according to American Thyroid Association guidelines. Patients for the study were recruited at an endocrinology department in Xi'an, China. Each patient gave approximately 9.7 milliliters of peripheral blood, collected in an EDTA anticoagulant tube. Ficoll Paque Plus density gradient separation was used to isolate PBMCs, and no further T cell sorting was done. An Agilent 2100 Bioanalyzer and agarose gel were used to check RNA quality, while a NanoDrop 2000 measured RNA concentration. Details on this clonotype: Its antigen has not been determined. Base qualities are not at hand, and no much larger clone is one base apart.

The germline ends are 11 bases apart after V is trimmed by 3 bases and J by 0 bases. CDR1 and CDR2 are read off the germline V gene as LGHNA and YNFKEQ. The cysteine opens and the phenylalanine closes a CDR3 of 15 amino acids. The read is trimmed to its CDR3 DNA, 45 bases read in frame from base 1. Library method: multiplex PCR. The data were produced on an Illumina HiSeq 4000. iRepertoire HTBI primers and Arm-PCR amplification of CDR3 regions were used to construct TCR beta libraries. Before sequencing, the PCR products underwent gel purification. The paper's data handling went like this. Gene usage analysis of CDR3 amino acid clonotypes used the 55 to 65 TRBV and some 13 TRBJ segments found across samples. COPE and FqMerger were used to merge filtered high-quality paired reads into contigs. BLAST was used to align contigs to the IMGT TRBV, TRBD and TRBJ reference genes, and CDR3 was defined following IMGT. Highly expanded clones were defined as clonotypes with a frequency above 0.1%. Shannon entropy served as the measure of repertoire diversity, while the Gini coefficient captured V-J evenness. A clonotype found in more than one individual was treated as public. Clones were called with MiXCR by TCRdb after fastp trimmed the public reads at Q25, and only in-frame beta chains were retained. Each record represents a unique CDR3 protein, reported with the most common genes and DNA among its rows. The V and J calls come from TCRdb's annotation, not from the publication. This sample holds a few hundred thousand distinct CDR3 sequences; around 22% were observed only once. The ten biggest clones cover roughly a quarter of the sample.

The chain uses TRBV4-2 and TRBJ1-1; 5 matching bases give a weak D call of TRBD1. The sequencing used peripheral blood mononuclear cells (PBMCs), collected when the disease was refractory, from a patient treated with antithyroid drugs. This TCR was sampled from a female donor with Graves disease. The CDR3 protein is CASSQSVGVNTEAFF. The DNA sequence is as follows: TGTGCCAGCAGCCAGTCAGTGGGGGTGAACACTGAAGCTTTCTTT.